Described below is a single TCR beta chain sequence and its context. In generating TCR beta cDNA, 5'RACE template switching with UMIs was used. TCRdb reprocessed the 5' RACE reads; each CDR3 protein has one entry and no DNA is given. The sample's table shows 400,000 to 500,000 distinct CDR3 sequences. The germline gives CDR1 SGHTA, CDR2 FQGNSA. The CDR3 is made up of 14 amino acids. This entry comes from a study of T cells expressing NK-cell markers. Sequenced sample: blood T cells: a sorted CD56 or NKG2C T cell subset, CD4+ or CD8+ T cells, or bulk PBMC T cells (not recorded which). This clonotype was obtained from a woman aged 18 to 75 in good health. The rearrangement uses TRBV7-2 and TRBJ2-7. CDR3: CASSLTMDLHEQYF. The whole variable domain, remainder taken from reference TRBV7-2 and TRBJ2-7, is GAGVSQSPSNKVTEKGKDVELRCDPISGHTALYWYRQSLGQGLEFLIYFQGNSAPDKSGLPSDRFSAERTGGSVSTLTIQRTQQEDSAVYLCASSLTMDLHEQYFGPGTRLTVT.